The source of this T cell receptor (beta chain) is a study of T cells after somatic rescue of genetic block. CDR3 length: 20 amino acids. Looked up from germline, CDR1 is SGHTA and CDR2 is FQGTGA. The V segment lost 5 bases and the J segment 3 bases; nucleotides outside the gene matches: 17. Measured with immunoSEQ multiplex PCR; TCRdb has only the in-frame clones, and not every one. Of 14,000 to 15,000 clones listed, just over 70% are singletons. The J gene is TRBJ2-2, the V gene TRBV7-3; TRBD1 matches 11 bases. The clonotype was recovered from a boy between 10 and 17 years old. Material: peripheral blood mononuclear cells (PBMCs). This CDR3 reads CASSQGQGASLRWDTGELFF. CDR3 DNA: TGTGCCAGCAGCCAAGGACAGGGGGCATCCTTAAGATGGGACACCGGGGAGCTGTTTTTT.